One T cell receptor beta chain is described in this entry. With 60 Vbeta and 13 Jbeta primers, the PCR was carried out. Profiling relied on immunoSEQ multiplex PCR, and the TCRdb table lists in-frame clones only, not all of them. The sample's table shows around 140,000 clones. The CDR3 is 15 residues long. Looked up from germline, CDR1 is MNHEY and CDR2 is SVGAGI. Trimming took 0 bases from V and 1 from J, leaving 9 bases between them. This record comes from a study of cytomegalovirus exposure and HLA in healthy donors. The receptor was derived from a male donor in good health and CMV-seronegative. Sequencing was done on a sample of PBMCs. The V gene is TRBV6-5, the J gene TRBJ1-2; weak D call: TRBD1 (6 bases). This CDR3 is CASSYSGGSNYGYTF. The CDR3 DNA is TGTGCCAGCAGTTACTCAGGGGGTAGTAACTATGGCTACACCTTC.